The clone carrying this T cell receptor (beta chain) turned up a few times. Sequencing templates came from extracted RNA that was reverse transcribed into cDNA. Assay: immunoSEQ multiplex PCR; the TCRdb copy retains only in-frame clones and omits some. The table has 200,000 to 250,000 clones, more than 45% seen once. The CDR3 consists of 14 residues. Germline V lookup: CDR1 GTSNPN, CDR2 SVGIG (reference sequence). V dropped 0 bases and J dropped 6 bases, with 12 bases sitting between them. This specimen comes from a study of CD8+ T cells in alopecia areata. Study in general: Tofacitinib administration persisted for 6 to 18 months, succeeded by 6 months off drug.

The treatment here: oral pan-JAK inhibitor, 5-10 mg twice daily. Specimen: CD4+ T cells sorted from blood, collected at week 4, from a patient treated with tofacitinib. The chain combines TRBV30 with TRBJ1-5, with D perhaps matching TRBD1 (6 bases). This receptor was obtained from a human donor with alopecia areata. This CDR3 is CAWSVLGGGQPQHF. The DNA of the CDR3 is TGTGCCTGGAGTGTACTAGGGGGTGGTCAGCCCCAGCATTTT. Complete variable domain (other parts from reference TRBV30 and TRBJ1-5): SQTIHQWPATLVQPVGSPLSLECTVEGTSNPNLYWYRQAAGRGLQLLFYSVGIGQISSEVPQNLSASRPQDRQFILSSKKLLLSDSGFYLCAWSVLGGGQPQHFGDGTRLSIL.